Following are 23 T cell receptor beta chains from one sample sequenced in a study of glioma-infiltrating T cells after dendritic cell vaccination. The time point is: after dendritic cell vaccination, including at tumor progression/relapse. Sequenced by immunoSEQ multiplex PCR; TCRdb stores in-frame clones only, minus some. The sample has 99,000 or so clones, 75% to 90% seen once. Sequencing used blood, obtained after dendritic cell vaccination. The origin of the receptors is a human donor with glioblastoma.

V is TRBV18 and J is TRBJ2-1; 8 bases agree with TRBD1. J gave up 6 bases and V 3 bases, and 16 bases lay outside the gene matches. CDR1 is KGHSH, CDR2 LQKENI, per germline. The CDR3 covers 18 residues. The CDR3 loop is CASSPRETGVGSGNEQFF. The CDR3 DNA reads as TGTGCCAGCTCACCGAGGGAGACAGGGGTCGGTTCGGGCAATGAGCAGTTCTTC.

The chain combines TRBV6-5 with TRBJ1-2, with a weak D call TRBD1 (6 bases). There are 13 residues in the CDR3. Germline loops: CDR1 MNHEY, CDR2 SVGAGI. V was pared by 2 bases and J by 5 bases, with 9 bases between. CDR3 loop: CASSYGGAYGYTF. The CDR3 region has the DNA TGTGCCAGCAGTTACGGGGGGGCGTATGGCTACACCTTC.

CDR3 protein: CASSFRTSGNNEQFF. For the CDR3, the DNA is TGCGCCAGCAGCTTCCGGACTAGCGGCAACAATGAGCAGTTCTTC. The chain employs TRBV5-1 and TRBJ2-1; TRBD2 matches 10 bases. Germline CDR1 and CDR2: SGHRS and YFSETQ. The CDR3 totals 15 residues. The V gene end was trimmed by 2 bases and the J gene end by 5 bases; junction bases not matched to a gene: 4. Full variable domain (remainder filled in from reference TRBV5-1 and TRBJ2-1): KAGVTQTPRYLIKTRGQQVTLSCSPISGHRSVSWYQQTPGQGLQFLFEYFSETQRNKGNFPGRFSGRQFSNSRSEMNVSTLELGDSALYLCASSFRTSGNNEQFFGPGTRLTVL.

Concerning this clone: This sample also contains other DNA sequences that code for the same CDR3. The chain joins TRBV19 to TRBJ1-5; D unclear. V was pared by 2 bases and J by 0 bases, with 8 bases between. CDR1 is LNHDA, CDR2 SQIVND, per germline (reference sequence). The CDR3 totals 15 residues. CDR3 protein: CASSISGNSNQPQHF. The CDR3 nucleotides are TGTGCCAGTAGTATATCAGGCAATAGCAATCAGCCCCAGCATTTT. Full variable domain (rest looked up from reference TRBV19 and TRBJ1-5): DGGITQSPKYLFRKEGQNVTLSCEQNLNHDAMYWYRQDPGQGLRLIYYSQIVNDFQKGDIAEGYSVSREKKESFPLTVTSAQKNPTAFYLCASSISGNSNQPQHFGDGTRLSIL.

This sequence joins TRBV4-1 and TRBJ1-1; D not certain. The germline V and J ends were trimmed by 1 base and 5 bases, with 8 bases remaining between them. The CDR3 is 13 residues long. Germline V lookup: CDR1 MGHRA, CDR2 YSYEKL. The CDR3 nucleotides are TGCGCCAGCAGCCAAGGTCCGGTTACTGAAGCTTTCTTT. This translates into CASSQGPVTEAFF.

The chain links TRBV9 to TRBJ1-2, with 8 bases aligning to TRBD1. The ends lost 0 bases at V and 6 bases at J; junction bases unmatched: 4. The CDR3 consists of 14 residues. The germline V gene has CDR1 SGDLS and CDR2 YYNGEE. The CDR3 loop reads CASSVGTGSDGYTF. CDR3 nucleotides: TGTGCCAGCAGCGTAGGGACAGGGAGTGATGGCTACACCTTC.

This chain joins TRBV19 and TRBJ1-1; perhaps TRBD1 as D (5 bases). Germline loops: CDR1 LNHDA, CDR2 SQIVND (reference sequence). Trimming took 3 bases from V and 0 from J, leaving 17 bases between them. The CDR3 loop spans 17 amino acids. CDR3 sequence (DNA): TGTGCCAGTAGTATGGAGCAGGGAGGAAGGGTGAACACTGAAGCTTTCTTT. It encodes CASSMEQGGRVNTEAFF.

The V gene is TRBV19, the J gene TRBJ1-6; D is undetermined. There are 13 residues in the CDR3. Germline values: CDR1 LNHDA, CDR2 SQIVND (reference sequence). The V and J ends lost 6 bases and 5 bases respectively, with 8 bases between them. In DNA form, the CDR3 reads TGTGCCAGTAGACTCTACGATAATTCACCCCTCCACTTT. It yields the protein CASRLYDNSPLHF.

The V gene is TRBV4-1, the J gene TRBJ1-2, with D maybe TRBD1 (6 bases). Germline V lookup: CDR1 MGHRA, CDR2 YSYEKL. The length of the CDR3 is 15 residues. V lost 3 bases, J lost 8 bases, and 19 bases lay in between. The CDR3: CASSQAGEGLGGYTF. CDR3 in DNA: TGCGCCAGCAGCCAGGCAGGGGAGGGGCTGGGGGGCTACACCTTC.

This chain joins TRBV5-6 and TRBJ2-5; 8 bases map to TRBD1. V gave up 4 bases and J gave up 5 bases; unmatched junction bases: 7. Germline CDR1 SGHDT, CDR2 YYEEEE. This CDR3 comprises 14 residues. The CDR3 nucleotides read TGTGCCAGCAGCCTTCTACAGGGGGGCGAGACCCAGTACTTC. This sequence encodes CASSLLQGGETQYF.

CDR3 region: CAWSADRRTDGYTF. The CDR3 DNA reads as TGTGCCTGGAGTGCGGACAGACGCACGGATGGCTACACCTTC. The chain recombines TRBV30 with TRBJ1-2; D perhaps matches TRBD1 (6 bases). The CDR3 sequence is 14 residues long. V lost 1 base to trimming and J lost 6 bases, with 15 bases between them. CDR1 and CDR2 (germline): GTSNPN, SVGIG (reference sequence).

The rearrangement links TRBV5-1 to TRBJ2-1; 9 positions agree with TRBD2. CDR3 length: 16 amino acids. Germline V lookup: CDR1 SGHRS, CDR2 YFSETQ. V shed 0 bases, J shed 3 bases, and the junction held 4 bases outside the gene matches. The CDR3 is CASSLAPAGGYNEQFF. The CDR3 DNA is TGCGCCAGCAGCTTGGCCCCAGCGGGAGGCTACAATGAGCAGTTCTTC. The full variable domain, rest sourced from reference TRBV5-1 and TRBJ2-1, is KAGVTQTPRYLIKTRGQQVTLSCSPISGHRSVSWYQQTPGQGLQFLFEYFSETQRNKGNFPGRFSGRQFSNSRSEMNVSTLELGDSALYLCASSLAPAGGYNEQFFGPGTRLTVL.

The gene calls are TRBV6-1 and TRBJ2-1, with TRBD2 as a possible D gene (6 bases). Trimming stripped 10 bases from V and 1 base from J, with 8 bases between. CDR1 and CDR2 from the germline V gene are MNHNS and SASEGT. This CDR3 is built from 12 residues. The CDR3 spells CATGTSYNEQFF. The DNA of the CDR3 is TGTGCCACCGGGACTTCCTACAATGAGCAGTTCTTC.

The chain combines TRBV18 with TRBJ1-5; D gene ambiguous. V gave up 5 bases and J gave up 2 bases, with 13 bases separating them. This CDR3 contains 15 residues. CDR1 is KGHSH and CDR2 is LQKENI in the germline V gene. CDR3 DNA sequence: TGTGCCAGCTCAAAAGCGACCGTGGGCAATCAGCCCCAGCATTTT. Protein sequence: CASSKATVGNQPQHF.

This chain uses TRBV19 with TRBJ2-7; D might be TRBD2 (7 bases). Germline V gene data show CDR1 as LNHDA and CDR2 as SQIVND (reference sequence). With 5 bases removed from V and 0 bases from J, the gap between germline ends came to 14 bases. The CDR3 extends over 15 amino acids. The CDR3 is CASSPRGASSYEQYF. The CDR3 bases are TGTGCCAGTAGTCCCCGGGGGGCCAGCTCCTACGAGCAGTACTTC.

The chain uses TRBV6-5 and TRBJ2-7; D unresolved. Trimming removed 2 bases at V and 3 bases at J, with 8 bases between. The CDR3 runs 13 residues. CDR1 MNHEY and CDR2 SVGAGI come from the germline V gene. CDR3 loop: CASSYAGRYEQYF. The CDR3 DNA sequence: TGTGCCAGCAGTTACGCCGGTCGCTACGAGCAGTACTTC.

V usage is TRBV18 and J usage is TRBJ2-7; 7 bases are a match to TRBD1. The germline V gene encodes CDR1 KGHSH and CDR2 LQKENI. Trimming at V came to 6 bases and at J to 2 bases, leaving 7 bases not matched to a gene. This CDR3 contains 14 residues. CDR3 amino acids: CASSAGGVPYEQYF. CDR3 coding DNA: TGTGCCAGCTCGGCAGGGGGTGTACCCTACGAGCAGTACTTC.

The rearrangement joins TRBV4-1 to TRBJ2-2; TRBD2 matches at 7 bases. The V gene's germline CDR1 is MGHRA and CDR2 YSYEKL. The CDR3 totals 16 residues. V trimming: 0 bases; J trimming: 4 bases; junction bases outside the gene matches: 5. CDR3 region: CASSQELALVTGELFF. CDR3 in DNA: TGCGCCAGCAGCCAAGAACTAGCGCTTGTCACCGGGGAGCTGTTTTTT.

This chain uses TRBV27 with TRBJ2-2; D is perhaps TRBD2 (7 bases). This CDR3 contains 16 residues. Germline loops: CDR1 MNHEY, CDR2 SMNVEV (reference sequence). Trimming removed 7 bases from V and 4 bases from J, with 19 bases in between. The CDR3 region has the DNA TGTGCCAGCAAAAAAGGGGGGAGGGCGGGCACCGGGGAGCTGTTTTTT. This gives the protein CASKKGGRAGTGELFF.

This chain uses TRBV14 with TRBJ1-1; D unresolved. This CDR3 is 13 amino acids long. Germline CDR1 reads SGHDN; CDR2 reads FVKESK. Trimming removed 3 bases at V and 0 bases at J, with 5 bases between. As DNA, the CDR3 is TGTGCCAGCAGCCATGACTTGAACACTGAAGCTTTCTTT. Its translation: CASSHDLNTEAFF.

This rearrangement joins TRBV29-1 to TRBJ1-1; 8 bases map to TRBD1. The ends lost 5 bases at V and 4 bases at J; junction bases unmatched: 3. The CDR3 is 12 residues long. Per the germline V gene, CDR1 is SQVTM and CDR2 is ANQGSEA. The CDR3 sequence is CSVQTGATEAFF. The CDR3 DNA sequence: TGCAGCGTTCAGACAGGGGCCACTGAAGCTTTCTTT.

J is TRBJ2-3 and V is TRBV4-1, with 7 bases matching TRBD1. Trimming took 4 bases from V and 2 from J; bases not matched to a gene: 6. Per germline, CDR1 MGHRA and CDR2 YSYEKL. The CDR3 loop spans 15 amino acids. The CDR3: CASSPNTGATDTQYF. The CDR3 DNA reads TGCGCCAGCAGCCCCAATACAGGGGCCACAGATACGCAGTATTTT.

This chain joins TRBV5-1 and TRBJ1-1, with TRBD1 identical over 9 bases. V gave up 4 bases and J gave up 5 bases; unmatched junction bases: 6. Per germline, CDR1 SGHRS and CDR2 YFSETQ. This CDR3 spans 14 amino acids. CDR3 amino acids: CASSTQGAGTEAFF. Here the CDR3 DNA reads TGCGCCAGCAGCACACAGGGGGCCGGGACTGAAGCTTTCTTT. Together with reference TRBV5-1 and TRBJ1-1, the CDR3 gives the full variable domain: KAGVTQTPRYLIKTRGQQVTLSCSPISGHRSVSWYQQTPGQGLQFLFEYFSETQRNKGNFPGRFSGRQFSNSRSEMNVSTLELGDSALYLCASSTQGAGTEAFFGQGTRLTVV.